The sequence of this TCR beta chain was determined in a study of cytotoxic CD8 clonotypes in ibrutinib-treated CLL. The study, taken as a whole, reports: Clonality was higher at baseline than in age-matched healthy donors and tracked circulating CD8+ T-cell counts.

Concerning this clone: Its antigen is currently unknown.

Sequenced by immunoSEQ multiplex PCR; TCRdb stores in-frame clones only, minus some. The sample records approximately 150,000 clones, 70% to 85% being singletons. This CDR3 is built from 15 residues. CDR1 is MGHDK and CDR2 is SYGVNS in the germline V gene. The trim removed 4 bases at V and 2 bases at J, leaving 5 bases unmatched. This sequence joins TRBV25-1 and TRBJ2-7; 10 bases line up with TRBD1. The sequencing used PBMCs, collected after 24 months of ibrutinib treatment. The clonotype was recovered from a human donor with chronic lymphocytic leukemia. The CDR3 bases are TGTGCCAGCAGTGCCGCCGGGACAGGGGCCTACGAGCAGTACTTC. It yields the protein CASSAAGTGAYEQYF.